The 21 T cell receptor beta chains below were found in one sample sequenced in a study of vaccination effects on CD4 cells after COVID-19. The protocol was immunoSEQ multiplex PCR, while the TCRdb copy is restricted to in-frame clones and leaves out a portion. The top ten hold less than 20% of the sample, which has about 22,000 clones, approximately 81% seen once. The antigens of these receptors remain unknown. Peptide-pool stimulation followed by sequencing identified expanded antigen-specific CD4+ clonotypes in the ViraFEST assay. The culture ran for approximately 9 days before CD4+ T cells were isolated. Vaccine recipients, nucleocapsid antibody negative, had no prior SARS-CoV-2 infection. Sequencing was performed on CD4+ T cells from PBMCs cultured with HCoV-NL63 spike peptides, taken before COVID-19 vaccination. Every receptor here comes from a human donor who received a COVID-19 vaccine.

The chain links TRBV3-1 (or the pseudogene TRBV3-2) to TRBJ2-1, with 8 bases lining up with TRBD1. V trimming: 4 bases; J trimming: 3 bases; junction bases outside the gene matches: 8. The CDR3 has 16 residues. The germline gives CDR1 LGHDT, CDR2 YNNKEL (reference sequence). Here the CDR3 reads CASSRRDRSHYNEQFF. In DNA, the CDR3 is TGTGCCAGCAGCCGCCGGGACAGGTCCCACTACAATGAGCAGTTCTTC.

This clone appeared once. In DNA, the CDR3 is TGCGCCAGCAGCCAAGCCCCAGGGGGGAAGGGTACCAATGAGCAGTTCTTC. Amino acid sequence: CASSQAPGGKGTNEQFF. The gene calls are TRBV4-1 and TRBJ2-1, with a tentative D call TRBD1 (7 bases). CDR3 length: 17 amino acids. Trimming cost V 1 base and J 6 bases, with 19 bases left between them. The germline CDR1 and CDR2 sequences are MGHRA and YSYEKL.

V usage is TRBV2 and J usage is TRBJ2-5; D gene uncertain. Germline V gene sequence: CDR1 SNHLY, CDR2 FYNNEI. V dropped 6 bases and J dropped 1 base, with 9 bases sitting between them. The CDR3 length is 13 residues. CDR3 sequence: CASRENSQETQYF. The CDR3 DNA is TGTGCCAGCAGGGAGAATAGCCAAGAGACCCAGTACTTC. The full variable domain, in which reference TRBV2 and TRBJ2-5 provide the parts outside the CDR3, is EPEVTQTPSHQVTQMGQEVILRCVPISNHLYFYWYRQILGQKVEFLVSFYNNEISEKSEIFDDQFSVERPDGSNFTLKIRSTKLEDSAMYFCASRENSQETQYFGPGTRLLVL.

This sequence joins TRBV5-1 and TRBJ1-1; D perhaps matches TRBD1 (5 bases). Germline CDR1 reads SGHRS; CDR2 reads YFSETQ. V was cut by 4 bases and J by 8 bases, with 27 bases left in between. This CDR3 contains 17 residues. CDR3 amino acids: CASSHDRPGRLLLEAFF. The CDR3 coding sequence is TGCGCCAGCAGCCATGATAGGCCAGGGCGTCTTCTTCTAGAAGCTTTCTTT.

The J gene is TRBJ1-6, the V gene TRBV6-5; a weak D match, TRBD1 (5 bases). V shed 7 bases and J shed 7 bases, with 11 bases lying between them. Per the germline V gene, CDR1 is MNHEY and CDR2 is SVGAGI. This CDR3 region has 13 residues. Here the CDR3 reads CASKVRGNSPLHF. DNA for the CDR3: TGTGCCAGCAAAGTTAGGGGAAATTCACCCCTCCACTTT.

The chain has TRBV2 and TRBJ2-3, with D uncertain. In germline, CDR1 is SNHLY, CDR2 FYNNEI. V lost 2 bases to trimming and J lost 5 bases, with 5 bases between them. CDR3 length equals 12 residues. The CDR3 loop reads CASSEKEDTQYF. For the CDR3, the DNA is TGTGCCAGCAGTGAAAAAGAAGATACGCAGTATTTT.

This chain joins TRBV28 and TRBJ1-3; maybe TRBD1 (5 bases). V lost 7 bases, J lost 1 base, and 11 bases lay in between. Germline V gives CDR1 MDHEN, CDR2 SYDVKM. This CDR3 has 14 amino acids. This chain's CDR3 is CASTSGGSGNTIYF. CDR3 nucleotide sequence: TGTGCCAGCACTTCTGGGGGATCTGGAAACACCATATATTTT.

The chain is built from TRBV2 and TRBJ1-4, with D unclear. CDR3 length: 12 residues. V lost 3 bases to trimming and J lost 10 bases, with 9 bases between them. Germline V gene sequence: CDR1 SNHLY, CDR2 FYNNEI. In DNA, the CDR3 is TGTGCCAGCAGTGACCCCGGTGGAAAACTGTTTTTT. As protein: CASSDPGGKLFF.

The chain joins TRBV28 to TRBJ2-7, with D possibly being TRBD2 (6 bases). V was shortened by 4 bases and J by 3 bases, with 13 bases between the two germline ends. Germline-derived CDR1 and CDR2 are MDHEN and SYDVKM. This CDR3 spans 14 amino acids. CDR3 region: CASSSPGGSYEQYF. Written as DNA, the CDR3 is TGTGCCAGCAGTTCGCCCGGAGGGAGCTACGAGCAGTACTTC.

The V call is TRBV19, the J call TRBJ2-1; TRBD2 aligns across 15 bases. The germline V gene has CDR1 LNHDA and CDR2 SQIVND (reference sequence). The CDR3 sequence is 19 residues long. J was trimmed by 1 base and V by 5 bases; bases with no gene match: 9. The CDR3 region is CASSPGLAGGRPSYNEQFF. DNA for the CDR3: TGTGCCAGTAGTCCCGGACTAGCGGGGGGGCGGCCTTCCTACAATGAGCAGTTCTTC.

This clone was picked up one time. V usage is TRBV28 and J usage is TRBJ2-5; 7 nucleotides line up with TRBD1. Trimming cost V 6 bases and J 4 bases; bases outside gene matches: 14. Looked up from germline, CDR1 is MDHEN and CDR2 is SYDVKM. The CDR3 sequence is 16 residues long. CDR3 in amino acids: CASSSSFFRDRETQYF. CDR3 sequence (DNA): TGTGCCAGCAGCTCATCTTTCTTCCGGGACAGAGAGACCCAGTACTTC.

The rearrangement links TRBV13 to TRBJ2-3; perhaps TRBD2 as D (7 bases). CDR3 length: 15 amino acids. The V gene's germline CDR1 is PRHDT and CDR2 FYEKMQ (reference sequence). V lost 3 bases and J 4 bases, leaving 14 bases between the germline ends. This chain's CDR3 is CASSLKSGGPDTQYF. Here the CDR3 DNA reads TGTGCCAGCAGCTTGAAGTCCGGGGGGCCAGATACGCAGTATTTT.

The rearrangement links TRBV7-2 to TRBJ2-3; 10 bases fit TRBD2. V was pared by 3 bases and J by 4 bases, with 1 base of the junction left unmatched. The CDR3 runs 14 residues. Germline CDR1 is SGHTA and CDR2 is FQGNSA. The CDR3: CASSFSGGSDTQYF. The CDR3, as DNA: TGTGCCAGCAGCTTTAGCGGGGGGTCAGATACGCAGTATTTT.

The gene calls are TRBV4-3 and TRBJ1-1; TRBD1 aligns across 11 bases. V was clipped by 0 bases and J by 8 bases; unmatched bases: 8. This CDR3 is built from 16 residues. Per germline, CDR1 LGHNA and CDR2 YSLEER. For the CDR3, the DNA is TGCGCCAGCAGCCAAGAACGGGTATGGACAGGGGGCGAAGCTTTCTTT. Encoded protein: CASSQERVWTGGEAFF.

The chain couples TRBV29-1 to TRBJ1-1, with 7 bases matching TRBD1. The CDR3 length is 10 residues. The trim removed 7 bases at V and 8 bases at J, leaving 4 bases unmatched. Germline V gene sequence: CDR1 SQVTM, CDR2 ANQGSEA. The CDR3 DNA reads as TGCAGCGCTCAGACAGGGGAAGCTTTCTTT. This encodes CSAQTGEAFF.

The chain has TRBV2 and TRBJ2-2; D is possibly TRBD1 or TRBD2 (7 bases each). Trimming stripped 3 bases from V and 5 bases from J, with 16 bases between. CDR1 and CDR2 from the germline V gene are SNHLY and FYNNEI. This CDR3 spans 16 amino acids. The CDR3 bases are TGTGCCAGCAGTGAGGGGTGGCAGGGGGGGACCGGGGAGCTGTTTTTT. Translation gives CASSEGWQGGTGELFF. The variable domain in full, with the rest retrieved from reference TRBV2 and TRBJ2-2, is EPEVTQTPSHQVTQMGQEVILRCVPISNHLYFYWYRQILGQKVEFLVSFYNNEISEKSEIFDDQFSVERPDGSNFTLKIRSTKLEDSAMYFCASSEGWQGGTGELFFGEGSRLTVL.

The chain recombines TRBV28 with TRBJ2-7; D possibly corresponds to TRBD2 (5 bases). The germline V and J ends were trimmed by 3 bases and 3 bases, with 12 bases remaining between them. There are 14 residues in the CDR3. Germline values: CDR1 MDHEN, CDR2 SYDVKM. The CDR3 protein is CASSFGGSRYEQYF. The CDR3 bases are TGTGCCAGCAGTTTTGGAGGCTCGCGCTACGAGCAGTACTTC. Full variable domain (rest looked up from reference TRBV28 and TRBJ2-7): DVKVTQSSRYLVKRTGEKVFLECVQDMDHENMFWYRQDPGLGLRLIYFSYDVKMKEKGDIPEGYSVSREKKERFSLILESASTNQTSMYLCASSFGGSRYEQYFGPGTRLTVT.

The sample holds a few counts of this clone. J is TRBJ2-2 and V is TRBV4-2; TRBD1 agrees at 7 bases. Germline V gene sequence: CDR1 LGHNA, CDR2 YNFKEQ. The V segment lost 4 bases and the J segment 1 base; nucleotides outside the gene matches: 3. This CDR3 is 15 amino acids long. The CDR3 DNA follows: TGTGCCAGCAGCCCTCGACAGGGGAACACCGGGGAGCTGTTTTTT. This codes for CASSPRQGNTGELFF.

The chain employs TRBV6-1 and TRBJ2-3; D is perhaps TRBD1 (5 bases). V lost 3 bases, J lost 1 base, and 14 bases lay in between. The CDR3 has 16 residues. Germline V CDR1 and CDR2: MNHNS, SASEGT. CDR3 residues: CASSDLSGRGTDTQYF. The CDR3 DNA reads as TGTGCCAGCAGTGATCTTAGTGGCAGGGGCACAGATACGCAGTATTTT.

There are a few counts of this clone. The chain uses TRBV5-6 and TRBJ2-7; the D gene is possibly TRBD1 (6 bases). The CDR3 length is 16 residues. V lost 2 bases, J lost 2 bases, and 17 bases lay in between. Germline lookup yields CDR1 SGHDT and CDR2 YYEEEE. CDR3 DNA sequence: TGTGCCAGCAGCTTAGGATCTGGACAGAGGCCCTACGAGCAGTACTTC. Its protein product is CASSLGSGQRPYEQYF.

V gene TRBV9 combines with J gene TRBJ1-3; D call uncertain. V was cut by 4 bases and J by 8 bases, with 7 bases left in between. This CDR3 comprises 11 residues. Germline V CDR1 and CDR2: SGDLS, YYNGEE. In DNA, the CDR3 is TGTGCCAGCAGCCGTGGGGACACCATATATTTT. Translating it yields CASSRGDTIYF.